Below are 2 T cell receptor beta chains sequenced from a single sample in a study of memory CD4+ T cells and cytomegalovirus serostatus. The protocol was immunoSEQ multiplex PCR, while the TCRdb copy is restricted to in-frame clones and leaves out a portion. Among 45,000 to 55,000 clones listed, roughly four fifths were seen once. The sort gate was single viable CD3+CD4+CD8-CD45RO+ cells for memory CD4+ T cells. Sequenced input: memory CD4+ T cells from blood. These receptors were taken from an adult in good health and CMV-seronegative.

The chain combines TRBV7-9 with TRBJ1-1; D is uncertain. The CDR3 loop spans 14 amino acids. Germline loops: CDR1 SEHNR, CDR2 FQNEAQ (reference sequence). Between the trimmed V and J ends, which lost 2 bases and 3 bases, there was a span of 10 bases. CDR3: CASSLSGEYTEAFF. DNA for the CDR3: TGTGCCAGCAGCTTAAGTGGAGAGTACACTGAAGCTTTCTTT.

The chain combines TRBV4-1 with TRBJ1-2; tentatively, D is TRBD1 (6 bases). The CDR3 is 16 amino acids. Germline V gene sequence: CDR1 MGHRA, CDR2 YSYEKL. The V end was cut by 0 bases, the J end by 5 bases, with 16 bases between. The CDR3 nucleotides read TGCGCCAGCAGCCAAGATCGAGGCACCCAGGGGTATGGCTACACCTTC. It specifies CASSQDRGTQGYGYTF.